This entry features one T cell receptor (beta chain) sequence. Antigen: not known. This sample is part of a study of shared clonotypes between healthy human individuals. Study results and caveats: Of the naive CD4 clonotypes, about 5.4% were shared across a few donors. Clonotype sharing among donors was expected to depend on sequencing depth. At large depth, rarefaction still showed sorted-subset sequencing to be incomplete.

This CDR3 region has 13 residues. V was cut by 5 bases and J by 5 bases, with 12 bases left in between. Germline CDR1 and CDR2: LNHDA and SQIVND (reference sequence). Naivety among CD8 cells was defined by CD45RO negativity and positive CCR7 selection, thereby excluding terminally differentiated effector memory CD45RA+ cells. Profiled with immunoSEQ multiplex PCR; TCRdb holds only in-frame clones, not every one. The sample has hundreds of thousands of clones; roughly 95% are singletons. Sequenced: naive CD8+ T cells sorted from blood. The source of this sequence is a woman aged 30 to 39 in good health. The rearrangement links TRBV19 to TRBJ2-5, with D unclear. CDR3 nucleotide sequence: TGTGCCAGTAGTGGCATCCTCCTGGAGACCCAGTACTTC. This codes for CASSGILLETQYF.